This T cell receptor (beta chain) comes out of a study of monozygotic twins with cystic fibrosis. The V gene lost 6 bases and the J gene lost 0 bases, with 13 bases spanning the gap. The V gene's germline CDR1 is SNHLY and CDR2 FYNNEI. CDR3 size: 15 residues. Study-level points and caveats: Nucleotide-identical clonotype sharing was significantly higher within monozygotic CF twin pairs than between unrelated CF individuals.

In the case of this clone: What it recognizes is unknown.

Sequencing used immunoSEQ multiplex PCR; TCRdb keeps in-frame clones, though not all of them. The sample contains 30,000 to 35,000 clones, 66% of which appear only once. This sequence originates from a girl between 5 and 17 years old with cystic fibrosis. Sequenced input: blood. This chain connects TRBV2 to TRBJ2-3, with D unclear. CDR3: CASSRVKSSTDTQYF. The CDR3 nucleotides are TGTGCCAGCAGCCGAGTTAAGTCTAGCACAGATACGCAGTATTTT.